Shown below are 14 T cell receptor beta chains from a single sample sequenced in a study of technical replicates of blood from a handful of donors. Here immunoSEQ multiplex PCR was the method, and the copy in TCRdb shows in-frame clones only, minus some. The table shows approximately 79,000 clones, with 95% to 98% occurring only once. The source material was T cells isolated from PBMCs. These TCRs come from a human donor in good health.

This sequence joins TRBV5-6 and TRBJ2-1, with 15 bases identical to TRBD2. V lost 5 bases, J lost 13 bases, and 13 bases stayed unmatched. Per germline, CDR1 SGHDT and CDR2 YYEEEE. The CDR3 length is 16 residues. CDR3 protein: CASSWGTGLAGGFQFF. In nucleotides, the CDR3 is TGTGCCAGCAGTTGGGGCACTGGACTAGCGGGAGGGTTCCAGTTCTTC.

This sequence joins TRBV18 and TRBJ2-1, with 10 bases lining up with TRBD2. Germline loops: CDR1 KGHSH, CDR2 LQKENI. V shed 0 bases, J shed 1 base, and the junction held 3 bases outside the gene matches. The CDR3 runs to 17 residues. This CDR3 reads CASSPPVAGGSYNEQFF. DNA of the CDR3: TGTGCCAGCTCACCACCTGTAGCGGGAGGTTCCTACAATGAGCAGTTCTTC.

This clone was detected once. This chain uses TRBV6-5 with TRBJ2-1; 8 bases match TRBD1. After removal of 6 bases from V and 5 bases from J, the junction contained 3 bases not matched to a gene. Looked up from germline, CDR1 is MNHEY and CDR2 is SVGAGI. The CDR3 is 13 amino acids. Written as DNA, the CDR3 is TGTGCCAGCAGCGACAGGGGTAACAATGAGCAGTTCTTC. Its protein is CASSDRGNNEQFF.

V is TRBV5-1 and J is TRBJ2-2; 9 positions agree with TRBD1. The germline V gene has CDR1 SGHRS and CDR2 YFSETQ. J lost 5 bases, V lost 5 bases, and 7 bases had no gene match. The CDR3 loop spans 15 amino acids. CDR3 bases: TGCGCCAGCAGTATTCGGACAGGGGAAACCGGGGAGCTGTTTTTT. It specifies CASSIRTGETGELFF.

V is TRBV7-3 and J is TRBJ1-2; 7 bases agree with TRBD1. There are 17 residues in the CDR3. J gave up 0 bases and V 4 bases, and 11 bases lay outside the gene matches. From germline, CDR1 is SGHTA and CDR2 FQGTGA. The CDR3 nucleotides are TGTGCCAGCAGCTCCTCTGGAAACAGGGGTACTAACTATGGCTACACCTTC. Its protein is CASSSSGNRGTNYGYTF.

CDR3 in DNA: TGTGCCAGCAGTCTAGGGGGAATTAATGAAAAACTGTTTTTT. This codes for CASSLGGINEKLFF. The chain joins TRBV6-5 to TRBJ1-4; D is perhaps TRBD1 (6 bases). The germline gives CDR1 MNHEY, CDR2 SVGAGI. The CDR3 covers 14 residues. V gave up 5 bases and J gave up 4 bases, with 11 bases separating them.

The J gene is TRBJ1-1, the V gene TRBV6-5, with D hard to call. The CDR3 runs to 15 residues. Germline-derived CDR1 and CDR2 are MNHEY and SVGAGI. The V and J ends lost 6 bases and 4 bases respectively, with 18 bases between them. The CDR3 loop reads CASREGPHTPTEAFF. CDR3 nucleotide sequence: TGTGCCAGCAGGGAGGGCCCTCATACCCCCACTGAAGCTTTCTTT.

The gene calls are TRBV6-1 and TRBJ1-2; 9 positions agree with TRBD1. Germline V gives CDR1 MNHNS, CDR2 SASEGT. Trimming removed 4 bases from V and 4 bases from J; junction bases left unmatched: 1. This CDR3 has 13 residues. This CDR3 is CASSGGQGYGYTF. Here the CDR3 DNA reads TGTGCCAGCAGTGGGGGACAGGGCTATGGCTACACCTTC.

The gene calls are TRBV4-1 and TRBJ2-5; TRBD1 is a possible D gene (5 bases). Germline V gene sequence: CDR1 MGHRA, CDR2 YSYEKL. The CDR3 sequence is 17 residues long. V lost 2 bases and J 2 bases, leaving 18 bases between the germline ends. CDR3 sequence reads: CASSQNYPRDLQETQYF. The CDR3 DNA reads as TGCGCCAGCAGCCAAAATTATCCCAGGGATTTGCAAGAGACCCAGTACTTC.

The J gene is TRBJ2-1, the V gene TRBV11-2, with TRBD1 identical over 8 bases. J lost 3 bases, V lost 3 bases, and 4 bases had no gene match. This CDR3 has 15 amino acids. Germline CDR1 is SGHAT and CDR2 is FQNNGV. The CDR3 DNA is TGTGCCAGCAGCTTCCTACAGGGGGACTACAATGAGCAGTTCTTC. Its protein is CASSFLQGDYNEQFF.

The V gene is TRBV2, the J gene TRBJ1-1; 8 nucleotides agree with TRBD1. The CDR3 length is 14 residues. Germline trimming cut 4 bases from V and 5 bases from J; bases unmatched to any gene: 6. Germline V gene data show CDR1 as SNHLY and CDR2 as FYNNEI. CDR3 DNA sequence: TGTGCCAGCAGTGCAGATAGACAGGGGACTGAAGCTTTCTTT. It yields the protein CASSADRQGTEAFF.

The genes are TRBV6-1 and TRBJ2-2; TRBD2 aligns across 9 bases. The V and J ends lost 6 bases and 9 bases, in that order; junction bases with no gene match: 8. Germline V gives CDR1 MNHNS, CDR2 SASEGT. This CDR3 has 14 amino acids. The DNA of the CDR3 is TGTGCCAGCAGGAGCTCGCGGGAGGGACGGGAGCTGTTTTTT. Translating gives CASRSSREGRELFF.

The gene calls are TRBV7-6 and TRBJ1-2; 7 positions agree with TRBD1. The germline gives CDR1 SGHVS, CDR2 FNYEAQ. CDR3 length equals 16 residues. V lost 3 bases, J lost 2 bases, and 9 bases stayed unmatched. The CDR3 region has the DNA TGTGCCAGCAGCTTGACAGGGCCCCCGCTGAACTATGGCTACACCTTC. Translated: CASSLTGPPLNYGYTF.

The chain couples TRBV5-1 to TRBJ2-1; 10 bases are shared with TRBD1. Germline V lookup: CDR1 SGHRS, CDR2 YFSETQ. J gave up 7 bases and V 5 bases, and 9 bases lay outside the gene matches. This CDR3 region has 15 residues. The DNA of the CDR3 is TGCGCCAGCAGTTTAGCCGGGACAGGGGTTAATGAGCAGTTCTTC. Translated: CASSLAGTGVNEQFF.